The 17 T cell receptor beta chains below all came from one sample that was sequenced in a study of cytomegalovirus exposure and HLA in healthy donors. Measured with immunoSEQ multiplex PCR; TCRdb has only the in-frame clones, and not every one. There are 150,000 to 200,000 clones in the sample; approximately 81% occur only once, and about 15% lies in the top ten. Sample: PBMCs. Receptors originate from a man between 18 and 29 years old in good health and CMV-seropositive.

V and J are TRBV5-6 and TRBJ2-1; 9 bases line up with TRBD2. Looked up from germline, CDR1 is SGHDT and CDR2 is YYEEEE. Losses at the gene ends were 0 bases for V and 1 base for J; bases not matched to a gene: 5. The CDR3 consists of 17 residues. Here the CDR3 reads CASSLAVRGGSYNEQFF. The CDR3, as DNA: TGTGCCAGCAGCTTGGCCGTGCGGGGGGGATCCTACAATGAGCAGTTCTTC.

The chain uses TRBV6-5 and TRBJ1-2, with 7 positions matching TRBD1. The CDR3 has 13 amino acids. V lost 6 bases, J lost 8 bases, and 9 bases stayed unmatched. Germline CDR1 reads MNHEY; CDR2 reads SVGAGI. CDR3 bases: TGTGCCAGCAGAACAGGGGTAGGTGGCGGCTACACCTTC. It yields the protein CASRTGVGGGYTF.

The chain combines TRBV19 with TRBJ2-7, with TRBD1 matching over 8 bases. From germline, CDR1 is LNHDA and CDR2 SQIVND (reference sequence). V lost 3 bases, J lost 1 base, and 2 bases stayed unmatched. This CDR3 has 14 amino acids. Here the CDR3 DNA reads TGTGCCAGTAGTATTGGGGACAGGTCCTACGAGCAGTACTTC. Its translation: CASSIGDRSYEQYF.

The chain uses TRBV30 and TRBJ2-2; 14 bases are a match to TRBD2. The junction had 5 bases not matched to a gene; V was cut back by 5 bases and J by 6 bases. The CDR3 sequence is 15 residues long. CDR1 and CDR2 (germline): GTSNPN, SVGIG (reference sequence). The CDR3 DNA is TGTGCCTGGGGGACTAGCGGGAGAGAAGCCGGGGAGCTGTTTTTT. This gives the protein CAWGTSGREAGELFF.

CDR3 sequence reads: CASSSLGVSETEAFF. The CDR3, as DNA: TGTGCCAGCAGTTCCCTAGGGGTATCGGAAACTGAAGCTTTCTTT. The rearrangement links TRBV6-5 to TRBJ1-1; possible D gene TRBD1, 5 bases. Per germline, CDR1 MNHEY and CDR2 SVGAGI. The ends were cut back, 4 bases at V and 5 bases at J, with 17 bases in the middle. The CDR3 totals 15 residues.

The chain links TRBV29-1 to TRBJ2-5, with 11 positions matching TRBD1. Germline V CDR1 and CDR2: SQVTM, ANQGSEA. CDR3 length: 13 amino acids. With 6 bases clipped from V and 4 bases from J, the junction kept 4 bases outside the gene matches. CDR3: CSVMGTGGETQYF. CDR3 in DNA: TGCAGCGTCATGGGGACAGGGGGAGAGACCCAGTACTTC.

This chain uses TRBV30 with TRBJ2-7, with 12 bases identical to TRBD1. The V segment lost 0 bases and the J segment 6 bases; nucleotides outside the gene matches: 6. The CDR3 is 15 residues long. Germline loops: CDR1 GTSNPN, CDR2 SVGIG (reference sequence). DNA of the CDR3: TGTGCCTGGAGTGTCGTCGGGACAGGGGGCGTCGAGCAGTACTTC. This translates into CAWSVVGTGGVEQYF.

This clone was recorded only once. The chain uses TRBV7-3 and TRBJ1-1; 7 positions match TRBD1. The CDR3 has 14 residues. V shed 8 bases and J 0 bases; nucleotides not matched to a gene: 6. From germline, CDR1 is SGHTA and CDR2 FQGTGA. In DNA form, the CDR3 reads TGTGCCAGCGCAATAGGGGGCTTGAACACTGAAGCTTTCTTT. It codes for CASAIGGLNTEAFF.

The chain carries TRBV7-9 and TRBJ1-1; 9 bases line up with TRBD1. V trimming: 3 bases; J trimming: 5 bases; junction bases outside the gene matches: 7. CDR1 SEHNR and CDR2 FQNEAQ come from the germline V gene (reference sequence). This CDR3 is 15 amino acids long. The CDR3 is CASSFLGTGKTEAFF. DNA for the CDR3: TGTGCCAGCAGCTTTCTTGGGACAGGGAAAACTGAAGCTTTCTTT.

This rearrangement joins TRBV7-8 to TRBJ1-1; D gene uncertain. The germline V gene encodes CDR1 SGHVS and CDR2 FQNEAQ. V was trimmed by 5 bases and J by 2 bases, leaving 9 bases between them. The CDR3 consists of 13 residues. CDR3 sequence: CASSPRVNTEAFF. In DNA, the CDR3 is TGTGCCAGCAGCCCTCGGGTTAACACTGAAGCTTTCTTT.

This sequence joins TRBV30 and TRBJ1-5; 10 bases line up with TRBD1. Germline V lookup: CDR1 GTSNPN, CDR2 SVGIG (reference sequence). The CDR3 runs 13 residues. Losses at the gene ends were 8 bases for V and 6 bases for J; bases not matched to a gene: 7. The CDR3 sequence: CAGDRGRGQPQHF. The DNA of the CDR3 is TGTGCCGGGGACAGGGGTAGGGGTCAGCCCCAGCATTTT. The full variable domain, in which reference TRBV30 and TRBJ1-5 provide the parts outside the CDR3, is SQTIHQWPATLVQPVGSPLSLECTVEGTSNPNLYWYRQAAGRGLQLLFYSVGIGQISSEVPQNLSASRPQDRQFILSSKKLLLSDSGFYLCAGDRGRGQPQHFGDGTRLSIL.

The chain links TRBV27 to TRBJ1-2; tentatively, D is TRBD1 (6 bases). The germline V gene has CDR1 MNHEY and CDR2 SMNVEV (reference sequence). Between the trimmed V and J ends, which lost 6 bases and 4 bases, there was a span of 12 bases. This CDR3 region has 13 residues. The CDR3 sequence: CASRWTVGYGYTF. For the CDR3, the DNA is TGTGCCAGCAGGTGGACAGTTGGCTATGGCTACACCTTC.

The chain links TRBV28 to TRBJ2-3, with TRBD2 matching over 9 bases. V was clipped by 10 bases and J by 1 base; unmatched bases: 9. The germline V gene encodes CDR1 MDHEN and CDR2 SYDVKM. There are 15 residues in the CDR3. CDR3 in amino acids: CAILSASGGTDTQYF. The CDR3, as DNA: TGTGCCATCCTTTCGGCTAGCGGGGGCACAGATACGCAGTATTTT.

The rearrangement links TRBV28 to TRBJ1-1, with 7 bases fitting TRBD1. The CDR3 is 14 residues long. V dropped 4 bases and J dropped 0; count of bases not matched to a gene: 2. In germline, CDR1 is MDHEN, CDR2 SYDVKM. CDR3 region: CASSWGQMNTEAFF. The CDR3, as DNA: TGTGCCAGCAGTTGGGGACAGATGAACACTGAAGCTTTCTTT.

The chain uses TRBV6-5 and TRBJ2-7, with D possibly matching TRBD2 (6 bases). Germline V gives CDR1 MNHEY, CDR2 SVGAGI. The CDR3 has 14 amino acids. Trimming pared 6 bases from V and 3 bases from J, leaving 15 bases between. CDR3 coding DNA: TGTGCCAGCAGACCCGGGACTCCGGGCTACGAGCAGTACTTC. It yields the protein CASRPGTPGYEQYF.

This rearrangement joins TRBV7-3 to TRBJ2-1; 9 bases map to TRBD1. From germline, CDR1 is SGHTA and CDR2 FQGTGA. The ends lost 4 bases at V and 6 bases at J; junction bases unmatched: 1. This CDR3 has 13 residues. This CDR3 is CASSSDRGNEQFF. The CDR3 region has the DNA TGTGCCAGCAGCTCGGACAGGGGCAATGAGCAGTTCTTC.

The chain combines TRBV9 with TRBJ1-2; D is unresolved. Germline assignment: CDR1 SGDLS and CDR2 YYNGEE. Trimming cost V 6 bases and J 8 bases, with 11 bases left between them. This CDR3 comprises 11 residues. The CDR3 DNA follows: TGTGCCAGCACTGGGCTACACGGCTACACCTTC. Amino acid sequence: CASTGLHGYTF. The variable domain in full, completed from reference TRBV9 and TRBJ1-2, reads DSGVTQTPKHLITATGQRVTLRCSPRSGDLSVYWYQQSLDQGLQFLIQYYNGEERAKGNILERFSAQQFPDLHSELNLSSLELGDSALYFCASTGLHGYTFGSGTRLTVV.